These 8 T cell receptor beta chains share one sample of origin, sequenced in a study of shared clonotypes between healthy human individuals. The method was immunoSEQ multiplex PCR; TCRdb's version includes in-frame clones alone and lacks a portion of them. This sample carries roughly 1,500,000 clones, 95% to 99% of them seen once, and the ten largest clones take approximately 0.44%. Sequencing was performed on naive CD4+ T cells sorted from blood. The subset was: CD45RA+ positively selected. All receptors come from a young man in good health.

This clone was detected a few times. The same CDR3 also results from other DNA sequences found in this sample. This rearrangement joins TRBV18 to TRBJ2-1; D gene ambiguous. This CDR3 comprises 12 residues. The V gene lost 4 bases and the J gene lost 5 bases, with 6 bases spanning the gap. The germline V gene encodes CDR1 KGHSH and CDR2 LQKENI. CDR3 sequence: CASSREDNEQFF. The CDR3 DNA reads TGTGCCAGCTCACGGGAAGACAATGAGCAGTTCTTC.

The chain has TRBV7-8 and TRBJ1-1; TRBD1 is a possible D gene (6 bases). The germline V and J ends were trimmed by 3 bases and 1 base, with 15 bases remaining between them. This CDR3 has 16 residues. Germline V CDR1 and CDR2: SGHVS, FQNEAQ. CDR3 nucleotide sequence: TGTGCCAGCAGCTTTCGTCCAGGGGCCACGAACACTGAAGCTTTCTTT. Encoded protein: CASSFRPGATNTEAFF.

The J gene is TRBJ2-4, the V gene TRBV25-1; D assignment may be TRBD1 or TRBD2 (7 bases each). Germline V lookup: CDR1 MGHDK, CDR2 SYGVNS. This CDR3 spans 15 amino acids. Between the trimmed V and J ends, which lost 3 bases and 1 base, there was a span of 10 bases. Here the CDR3 DNA reads TGTGCCAGCAGTGATCAGGGGGGGGCCAAAAACATTCAGTACTTC. As protein: CASSDQGGAKNIQYF. Full variable domain (outside the CDR3, taken from reference TRBV25-1 and TRBJ2-4): EADIYQTPRYLVIGTGKKITLECSQTMGHDKMYWYQQDPGMELHLIHYSYGVNSTEKGDLSSESTVSRIRTEHFPLTLESARPSHTSQYLCASSDQGGAKNIQYFGAGTRLSVL.

The genes are TRBV5-4 and TRBJ1-3; no reliable D call. V lost 0 bases, J lost 0 bases, and 13 bases lay in between. Germline V CDR1 and CDR2: SGHNT, YYREEE (reference sequence). CDR3 length: 17 amino acids. The CDR3 nucleotides are TGTGCCAGCAGCTTGGTTTCGGGATCCGTCTCTGGAAACACCATATATTTT. Translated, it gives CASSLVSGSVSGNTIYF. Combining the CDR3 with reference TRBV5-4 and TRBJ1-3 gives the whole variable domain ETGVTQSPTHLIKTRGQQVTLRCSSQSGHNTVSWYQQALGQGPQFIFQYYREEENGRGNFPPRFSGLQFPNYSSELNVNALELDDSALYLCASSLVSGSVSGNTIYFGEGSWLTVV.

The rearrangement links TRBV6-1 to TRBJ1-5, with D hard to call. Trimming took off 4 bases at V and 2 bases at J, with 12 bases between the two ends. The CDR3 contains 15 residues. In germline, CDR1 is MNHNS, CDR2 SASEGT. The CDR3 here is CASSVFALGNQPQHF. As DNA, the CDR3 is TGTGCCAGCAGTGTCTTCGCTCTCGGCAATCAGCCCCAGCATTTT.

The chain couples TRBV2 to TRBJ2-3, with D possibly matching TRBD1 (6 bases). Germline CDR1 reads SNHLY; CDR2 reads FYNNEI. CDR3 length: 14 residues. V was trimmed by 3 bases and J by 4 bases, leaving 11 bases between them. CDR3 sequence reads: CASSDRGSADTQYF. For the CDR3, the DNA is TGTGCCAGCAGTGACAGGGGATCGGCAGATACGCAGTATTTT.

The chain has TRBV9 and TRBJ2-1, with a possible D match to TRBD1 (6 bases). Germline V gene sequence: CDR1 SGDLS, CDR2 YYNGEE. This CDR3 spans 17 amino acids. V dropped 3 bases and J dropped 6 bases, with 22 bases sitting between them. This CDR3 reads CASSAHRDTGRRNEQFF. The CDR3 nucleotides are TGTGCCAGCAGCGCACATCGGGACACCGGACGCCGCAATGAGCAGTTCTTC.

The genes are TRBV5-1 and TRBJ2-7; 7 positions match TRBD2. After removal of 0 bases from V and 1 base from J, the junction contained 4 bases not matched to a gene. The CDR3 contains 15 residues. Germline V gene lookup returns CDR1 SGHRS and CDR2 YFSETQ. Here the CDR3 reads CASSLEGRGSYEQYF. The CDR3 region has the DNA TGCGCCAGCAGCTTGGAGGGGAGGGGATCCTACGAGCAGTACTTC.